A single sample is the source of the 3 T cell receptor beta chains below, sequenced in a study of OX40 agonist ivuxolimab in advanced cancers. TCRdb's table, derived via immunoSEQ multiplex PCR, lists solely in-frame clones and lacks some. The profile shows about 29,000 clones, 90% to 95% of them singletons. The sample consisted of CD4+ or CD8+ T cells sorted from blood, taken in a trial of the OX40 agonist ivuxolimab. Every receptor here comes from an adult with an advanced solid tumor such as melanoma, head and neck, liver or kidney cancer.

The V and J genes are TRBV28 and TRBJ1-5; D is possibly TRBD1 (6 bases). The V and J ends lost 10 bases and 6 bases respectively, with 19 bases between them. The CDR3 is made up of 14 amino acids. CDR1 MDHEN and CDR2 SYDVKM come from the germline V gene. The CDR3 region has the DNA TGTGCCACCATATTTTCAGGGGTCAGTCAGCCCCAGCATTTT. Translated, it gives CATIFSGVSQPQHF.

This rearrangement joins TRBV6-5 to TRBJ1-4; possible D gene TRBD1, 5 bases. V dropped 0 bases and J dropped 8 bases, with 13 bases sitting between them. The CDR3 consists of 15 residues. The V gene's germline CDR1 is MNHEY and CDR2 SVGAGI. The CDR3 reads CASSYSGGLQEKLFF. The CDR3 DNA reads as TGTGCCAGCAGTTACTCGGGGGGGTTACAGGAAAAACTGTTTTTT.

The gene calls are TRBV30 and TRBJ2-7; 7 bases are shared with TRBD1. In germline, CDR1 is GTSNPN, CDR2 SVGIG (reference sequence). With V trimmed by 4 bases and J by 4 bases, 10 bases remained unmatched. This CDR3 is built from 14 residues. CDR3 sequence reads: CAWTLVDRMYEQYF. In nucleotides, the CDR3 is TGTGCCTGGACCCTAGTGGACAGGATGTACGAGCAGTACTTC.